This TCR beta chain was identified during a study of CD8+ T cells in alopecia areata. Study outcomes and limitations: Many expanded lesional clones persisted during tofacitinib (in both scalp and blood).

As for treatment: oral pan-JAK inhibitor, 5-10 mg twice daily. Germline values: CDR1 MGHDK, CDR2 SYGVNS. V shed 4 bases and J shed 11 bases, with 11 bases lying between them. The CDR3 length is 11 residues. After isolation, RNA underwent reverse transcription to generate cDNA as the sequencing template. Assay used: immunoSEQ multiplex PCR; TCRdb lists only in-frame clones, some missing. The data hold a few hundred thousand clones, with 30% to 40% observed a single time. This clone occurred a few times. Antigen unknown. The V call is TRBV25-1, the J call TRBJ2-5, with a weak D call TRBD2 (5 bases). The clonotype was recovered from a human donor with alopecia areata. The sequencing here drew on CD4+ T cells sorted from blood, taken around week 34, from a patient treated with tofacitinib. The CDR3 region has the DNA TGTGCCAGCAGTGGAAGGGAGAAGCAGTACTTC. Its translation is CASSGREKQYF.